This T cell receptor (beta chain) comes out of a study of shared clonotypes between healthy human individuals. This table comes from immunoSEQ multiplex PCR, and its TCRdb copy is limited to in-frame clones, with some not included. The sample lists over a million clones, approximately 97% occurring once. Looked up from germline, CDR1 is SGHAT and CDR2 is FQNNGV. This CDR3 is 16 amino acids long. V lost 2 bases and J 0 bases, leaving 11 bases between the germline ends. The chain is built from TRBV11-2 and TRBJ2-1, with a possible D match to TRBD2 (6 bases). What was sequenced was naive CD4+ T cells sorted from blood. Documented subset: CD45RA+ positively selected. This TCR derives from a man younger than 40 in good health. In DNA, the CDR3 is TGTGCCAGCAGCTTATCGCTAGCGAGCTCCTACAATGAGCAGTTCTTC. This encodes CASSLSLASSYNEQFF.